One TCR beta chain is described in this entry. These data belong to a study of blood T cells in healthy people across ages. The CDR3 contains 14 residues. Germline V gene data show CDR1 as MNHNS and CDR2 as SASEGT. Trimming took off 1 base at V and 1 base at J, with 7 bases between the two ends. Sample-barcoded 5' priming and a J-beta primer mix drove a second PCR of about 7 to 11 cycles. TCRdb fed the 5' RACE reads into MiXCR, producing one record per CDR3 protein. The sample consists of about a million distinct CDR3 sequences, roughly 51% of them appearing once. The V call is TRBV6-1, the J call TRBJ2-5, with unresolved D. This sequence originates from a woman aged 55-70 years in good health. The sample was blood. The CDR3 nucleotides are TGTGCCAGCAGTGAAGGGGTCTTCCAAGAGACCCAGTACTTC. Translating gives CASSEGVFQETQYF.